This is a list of T cell receptor beta chains from one sample in a study of vaccination and CD4 T cells after COVID-19. Their cognate antigens are unknown. TCRdb re-called the PCR reads with MiXCR, one entry per CDR3 protein. Here the sample spans more than 15,000 distinct CDR3 sequences, about three fifths being singletons. Sequencing was carried out using CD4+ T cells from blood, cultured in vitro. The receptors stem from a human donor who had recovered from COVID-19. Each CDR3 is given with its conserved first and last residue. The D gene is left open where the match is weak. Only some rows state a clone size, as once, few, many or a class for expanded clones.

>NA|NA|TRBJ1-5|TRBV28
CASSLSQQGRQPQHF
TGTGCCAGCAGTTTATCACAACAGGGAAGACAGCCCCAGCATTTT
>NA|few|TRBJ1-2|TRBV7-2
CASSFPYGYYGYTF
TGTGCCAGCAGCTTCCCGTACGGGTACTATGGCTACACCTTC
>TRBD1|NA|TRBJ2-1|TRBV19
CASTHRSGQGGFYNEQFF
TGTGCCAGTACCCACCGTAGCGGACAGGGAGGCTTTTACAATGAGCAGTTCTTC
>TRBD2|NA|TRBJ2-5|TRBV10-2
CASSTAGGGETQYF
TGCGCCAGCAGTACAGCGGGAGGGGGAGAGACCCAGTACTTC
>TRBD1|few|TRBJ1-4|TRBV7-8
CASSLGTVEKLFF
TGTGCCAGCAGCCTAGGGACAGTAGAAAAACTGTTTTTT
>NA|NA|TRBJ2-5|TRBV20-1
CSASIGVETQYF
TGCAGTGCTAGTATCGGGGTGGAGACCCAGTACTTC
>TRBD1|NA|TRBJ1-4|TRBV6-1
CATDRGGTNEKLFF
TGTGCCACCGACAGGGGGGGGACTAATGAAAAACTGTTTTTT
>TRBD1|NA|TRBJ1-1|TRBV20-1
CSARDLTGGRSMNTEAFF
TGCAGTGCTAGAGATTTAACAGGGGGGAGATCCATGAACACTGAAGCTTTCTTT
>NA|NA|TRBJ2-2|TRBV12-3/TRBV12-4
CASSSGPLGSGELFF
TGTGCCAGCAGTTCCGGTCCCCTAGGGTCCGGGGAGCTGTTTTTT
>NA|few|TRBJ2-2|TRBV7-9
CASSLVSGELFF
TGTGCCAGCAGCTTAGTGAGCGGGGAGCTGTTTTTT
>NA|few|TRBJ2-3|TRBV7-9
CASSQSQTDTQYF
TGTGCCAGCAGCCAGAGTCAGACAGATACGCAGTATTTT
>TRBD2|NA|TRBJ2-5|TRBV6-1
CASSRSGGGGETQYF
TGTGCCAGCAGTAGATCGGGAGGAGGTGGGGAGACCCAGTACTTC
>NA|once|TRBJ2-7|TRBV10-3
CAISAASSYEQYF
TGTGCCATCAGTGCGGCATCTTCCTACGAGCAGTACTTC
>NA|NA|TRBJ1-1|TRBV20-1
CSARLAGLQNTEAFF
TGCAGTGCTAGACTGGCAGGTTTGCAGAACACTGAAGCTTTCTTT
>NA|NA|TRBJ2-2|TRBV19
CASRSQPNTGELFF
TGTGCCAGTAGAAGTCAGCCGAACACCGGGGAGCTGTTTTTT
>TRBD2|NA|TRBJ2-1|TRBV6-5
CASSSPTSGSLNEQFF
TGTGCCAGCAGTTCCCCTACTAGCGGGAGTTTGAATGAGCAGTTCTTC
>NA|NA|TRBJ2-7|TRBV19
CASTQAASSSYEQYF
TGTGCCAGTACCCAAGCGGCGTCTAGCTCCTACGAGCAGTACTTC
>NA|NA|TRBJ2-4|TRBV19
CASSIGRARAKNIQYF
TGTGCCAGTAGTATAGGTAGGGCCAGGGCCAAAAACATTCAGTACTTC
>TRBD2|NA|TRBJ2-7|TRBV7-9
CASSTLAGDSYEQYF
TGTGCCAGCAGCACACTAGCGGGAGACTCCTACGAGCAGTACTTC
>NA|few|TRBJ1-2|TRBV30
CAWNAQGNYGYTF
TGTGCCTGGAACGCTCAGGGGAACTATGGCTACACCTTC
>NA|NA|TRBJ1-1|TRBV6-5
CASSYSAGATEAFF
TGTGCCAGCAGTTACTCGGCAGGAGCGACTGAAGCTTTCTTT
>TRBD1|NA|TRBJ1-5|TRBV9
CASSASTGGNQPQHF
TGTGCCAGCAGCGCTTCGACAGGGGGGAATCAGCCCCAGCATTTT
>NA|NA|TRBJ2-6|TRBV3-1
CASSQDPQGAATF
TGTGCCAGCAGCCAAGACCCCCAGGGCGCCGCGACTTTC
>NA|NA|TRBJ1-1|TRBV20-1
CSATTGGEAFF
TGCAGTGCGACAACGGGGGGGGAAGCTTTCTTT
>TRBD2|NA|TRBJ2-3|TRBV20-1
CSADPLAGGPEGGDTQYF
TGCAGTGCCGATCCCCTAGCGGGAGGGCCCGAGGGAGGAGATACGCAGTATTTT
>NA|few|TRBJ1-1|TRBV7-8
CASSPLMNTEAFF
TGTGCCAGCAGCCCCCTCATGAACACTGAAGCTTTCTTT
>TRBD2|NA|TRBJ2-1|TRBV27
CASSLGGPGGLGAYNEQFF
TGTGCCAGCAGTTTGGGGGGTCCGGGCGGACTAGGAGCGTACAATGAGCAGTTCTTC
>NA|NA|TRBJ1-2|TRBV12-3/TRBV12-4
CASSFIWGSHGYTF
TGTGCCAGCAGTTTTATCTGGGGTAGCCATGGCTACACCTTC
>TRBD1|NA|TRBJ2-3|TRBV24-1
CATSDLQGGSTDTQYF
TGTGCCACCAGTGATTTACAGGGGGGATCCACAGATACGCAGTATTTT
>NA|NA|TRBJ2-1|TRBV5-4
CASSYAGNEQFF
TGTGCCAGCAGCTACGCAGGCAATGAGCAGTTCTTC
>TRBD1|NA|TRBJ2-3|TRBV7-6
CASSLGRDRLKYF
TGTGCCAGCAGCTTAGGTAGGGACAGGCTGAAGTATTTT
>NA|NA|TRBJ1-5|TRBV12-3/TRBV12-4
CASSPEYSNQPQHF
TGTGCCAGCAGTCCGGAATATAGCAATCAGCCCCAGCATTTT
>NA|few|TRBJ1-2|TRBV12-3/TRBV12-4
CASSLWTSGYTF
TGTGCCAGCAGTTTATGGACATCTGGCTACACCTTC
>TRBD2|NA|TRBJ2-1|TRBV28
CASRPRGETYNEQFF
TGTGCCAGCAGGCCCCGGGGGGAGACCTACAATGAGCAGTTCTTC
>NA|NA|TRBJ1-2|TRBV20-1
CSARIAGEDYGYTF
TGCAGTGCTAGAATCGCAGGGGAGGACTATGGCTACACCTTC
>NA|NA|TRBJ2-3|TRBV3-1
CASSQDQDGTDTQYF
TGTGCCAGCAGCCAAGATCAAGACGGCACAGATACGCAGTATTTT
>NA|few|TRBJ1-2|TRBV20-1
CSATQENYGYTF
TGCAGTGCTACACAGGAGAACTATGGCTACACCTTC
>TRBD2|few|TRBJ2-5|TRBV11-3
CASSFGFGLAGETQYF
TGTGCCAGCAGCTTTGGGTTCGGACTAGCCGGAGAGACCCAGTACTTC